The 32 T cell receptor beta chains below were found in one sample sequenced in a study of blood T cell repertoires in COVID-19. The protocol was immunoSEQ multiplex PCR, while the TCRdb copy is restricted to in-frame clones and leaves out a portion. This sample carries some 95,000 clones, 70% to 80% of them seen once, and the ten largest clones take 24%. The sample consisted of peripheral blood. The receptors shown here come from a man between 65 and 85 years old with acute or convalescent COVID-19.

This sequence joins TRBV9 and TRBJ2-3; D might be TRBD2 (5 bases). V shed 6 bases and J shed 0 bases, with 8 bases lying between them. The CDR3 sequence is 13 residues long. Germline V gives CDR1 SGDLS, CDR2 YYNGEE. CDR3 loop: CASNKRSTDTQYF. The CDR3 bases are TGTGCCAGCAACAAGCGGAGCACAGATACGCAGTATTTT. Full variable domain (outside the CDR3, taken from reference TRBV9 and TRBJ2-3): DSGVTQTPKHLITATGQRVTLRCSPRSGDLSVYWYQQSLDQGLQFLIQYYNGEERAKGNILERFSAQQFPDLHSELNLSSLELGDSALYFCASNKRSTDTQYFGPGTRLTVL.

Only one count was recorded for this clone. The chain recombines TRBV7-8 with TRBJ2-7; maybe TRBD2 (5 bases). The V end was cut by 1 base, the J end by 3 bases, with 13 bases between. The CDR3 extends over 15 amino acids. From germline, CDR1 is SGHVS and CDR2 FQNEAQ. CDR3 DNA sequence: TGTGCCAGCAGCTTAGAACCCGGGGATCTCTACGAGCAGTACTTC. Amino acid sequence: CASSLEPGDLYEQYF.

This clone showed up just once. This rearrangement joins TRBV6-5 to TRBJ2-5; TRBD1 might be the D (5 bases). The V end lost 5 bases, the J end lost 6 bases, and 13 bases lay between the germline ends. The CDR3 spans 13 residues. Looked up from germline, CDR1 is MNHEY and CDR2 is SVGAGI. The CDR3 loop reads CASSLKLGQTQYF. The CDR3, as DNA: TGTGCCAGCAGTCTCAAGCTGGGGCAGACCCAGTACTTC.

The rearrangement uses TRBV5-1 and TRBJ2-7; D perhaps matches TRBD2 (5 bases). The V gene lost 4 bases and the J gene lost 0 bases, with 17 bases spanning the gap. In germline, CDR1 is SGHRS, CDR2 YFSETQ. CDR3 length: 16 residues. In DNA form, the CDR3 reads TGCGCCAGCAGCCCGGAACCGGGATCAAGCTCCTACGAGCAGTACTTC. This translates into CASSPEPGSSSYEQYF.

In regard to this clone: The junction departs from germline at one end; a sequencing error may be responsible. The chain couples TRBV7-7 to TRBJ2-3; possible D gene TRBD2, 6 bases. The CDR3 is made up of 18 amino acids. The V gene's germline CDR1 is SSHAT and CDR2 FNYEAQ (reference sequence). This CDR3 is CASSPLGAGTVRTDTQYF. The CDR3 nucleotides read TGTGCTAGCAGCCCACTAGGGGCCGGGACTGTACGCACAGATACGCAGTATTTT.

The genes are TRBV2 and TRBJ1-2, with D possibly TRBD1 on 5 matching bases. The CDR3 has 13 amino acids. Germline lookup yields CDR1 SNHLY and CDR2 FYNNEI. V lost 1 base, J lost 2 bases, and 5 bases lay in between. CDR3 in DNA: TGTGCCAGCAGTGAAGGGACAAACTATGGCTACACCTTC. It specifies CASSEGTNYGYTF.

The gene calls are TRBV4-1 and TRBJ1-2; weak D call: TRBD1 (5 bases). Per germline, CDR1 MGHRA and CDR2 YSYEKL. This CDR3 has 16 residues. Trimming stripped 0 bases from V and 5 bases from J, with 16 bases between. This chain's CDR3 is CASSQDSGVEIYGYTF. CDR3 nucleotide sequence: TGCGCCAGCAGCCAAGATTCGGGGGTGGAGATATATGGCTACACCTTC.

The chain has TRBV28 and TRBJ1-1; 8 bases fit TRBD1. The CDR3 contains 12 residues. Germline values: CDR1 MDHEN, CDR2 SYDVKM. The V and J ends lost 3 bases and 11 bases, in that order; junction bases with no gene match: 5. The CDR3 DNA reads as TGTGCCAGCAGTTTCCAGGGGGCGGATGCTTTCTTT. It codes for CASSFQGADAFF.

CDR3 sequence: CASSRDRGGSPLHF. The CDR3 DNA follows: TGTGCCAGCAGCCGCGACAGGGGTGGATCACCCCTCCACTTT. The rearrangement joins TRBV2 to TRBJ1-6, with 8 bases lining up with TRBD1. V gave up 6 bases and J gave up 10 bases; unmatched junction bases: 8. The germline gives CDR1 SNHLY, CDR2 FYNNEI. The CDR3 consists of 14 residues.

This rearrangement joins TRBV6-1 to TRBJ2-3; TRBD1 might be the D (6 bases). Deletions cut 3 bases from V and 3 bases from J, with 16 bases between. The CDR3 has 16 residues. Germline V gives CDR1 MNHNS, CDR2 SASEGT. CDR3 nucleotides: TGTGCCAGCAGTGACCAACCGGCAGGGGCGACAGATACGCAGTATTTT. It codes for CASSDQPAGATDTQYF.

Only one count was recorded for this clone. This rearrangement joins TRBV4-1 to TRBJ2-2; D remains ambiguous. CDR3 size: 14 residues. The ends were cut back, 0 bases at V and 6 bases at J, with 8 bases in the middle. Germline CDR1 MGHRA, CDR2 YSYEKL. In nucleotides, the CDR3 is TGCGCCAGCAGCCAAGATTTAATCCCCGGGGAGCTGTTTTTT. It encodes CASSQDLIPGELFF.

V usage is TRBV19 and J usage is TRBJ2-1; D gene unclear. The ends were cut back, 2 bases at V and 9 bases at J, with 17 bases in the middle. Looked up from germline, CDR1 is LNHDA and CDR2 is SQIVND (reference sequence). CDR3 length: 15 amino acids. CDR3 sequence reads: CASSINGLQYGEQFF. Written as DNA, the CDR3 is TGTGCCAGTAGTATAAACGGATTACAGTATGGTGAGCAGTTCTTC. Combining the CDR3 with reference TRBV19 and TRBJ2-1 gives the whole variable domain DGGITQSPKYLFRKEGQNVTLSCEQNLNHDAMYWYRQDPGQGLRLIYYSQIVNDFQKGDIAEGYSVSREKKESFPLTVTSAQKNPTAFYLCASSINGLQYGEQFFGPGTRLTVL.

V gene TRBV9 combines with J gene TRBJ1-4, with D perhaps matching TRBD1 (5 bases). The CDR3 runs 15 residues. Germline CDR1 SGDLS, CDR2 YYNGEE. Trimming left V 0 bases short and J 0 bases short, with 6 bases between. In DNA form, the CDR3 reads TGTGCCAGCAGCGTAGTGGACACAACTAATGAAAAACTGTTTTTT. This gives the protein CASSVVDTTNEKLFF.

The chain couples TRBV7-9 to TRBJ1-3; D not certain. The CDR3 sequence is 15 residues long. V was shortened by 5 bases and J by 2 bases, with 13 bases between the two germline ends. Germline assignment: CDR1 SEHNR and CDR2 FQNEAQ (reference sequence). CDR3 bases: TGTGCCAGCAGCCTTAGTAACCCGACTGGAAACACCATATATTTT. It translates to CASSLSNPTGNTIYF. Based on the CDR3 plus reference TRBV7-9 and TRBJ1-3, the full variable domain is DTGVSQNPRHKITKRGQNVTFRCDPISEHNRLYWYRQTLGQGPEFLTYFQNEAQLEKSRLLSDRFSAERPKGSFSTLEIQRTEQGDSAMYLCASSLSNPTGNTIYFGEGSWLTVV.

The genes are TRBV7-6 and TRBJ1-5, with D possibly matching TRBD1 (6 bases). The CDR3 covers 17 residues. With 1 base removed from V and 7 bases from J, the gap between germline ends came to 20 bases. The germline CDR1 and CDR2 sequences are SGHVS and FNYEAQ. In DNA form, the CDR3 reads TGTGCCAGCAGCTTAGGTAGTACAGGGTCCTCGGGGCAGCCCCAGCATTTT. Translated, it gives CASSLGSTGSSGQPQHF.

The chain recombines TRBV6-6 with TRBJ2-7, with D possibly matching TRBD2 (6 bases). Germline V gene sequence: CDR1 MNHNY, CDR2 SVGAGI (reference sequence). The CDR3 contains 15 residues. The V gene lost 6 bases and the J gene lost 3 bases, with 18 bases spanning the gap. CDR3 sequence: CASRIPGLGHYEQYF. The CDR3 bases are TGTGCCAGCAGAATACCGGGACTTGGACACTACGAGCAGTACTTC.

V is TRBV19 and J is TRBJ2-1, with D perhaps matching TRBD2 (6 bases). Germline values: CDR1 LNHDA, CDR2 SQIVND (reference sequence). V lost 3 bases and J lost 0, with 18 bases in between. The CDR3 totals 18 residues. This CDR3 is CASSMTLGGASSYNEQFF. The CDR3 DNA is TGTGCCAGTAGTATGACGTTGGGGGGAGCATCCTCCTACAATGAGCAGTTCTTC.

J is TRBJ1-5 and V is TRBV5-8, with a weak D call TRBD1 (6 bases). Germline V gene sequence: CDR1 SGHTS, CDR2 YDEGEE. V was cut by 3 bases and J by 0 bases, with 22 bases left in between. This CDR3 spans 19 amino acids. The CDR3 coding sequence is TGTGCCAGCAGCTGGTCCCCAGGGGCCCATCGGTATAGCAATCAGCCCCAGCATTTT. This gives the protein CASSWSPGAHRYSNQPQHF.

This rearrangement joins TRBV29-1 to TRBJ2-3; unclear D gene. Germline assignment: CDR1 SQVTM and CDR2 ANQGSEA. V was pared by 7 bases and J by 6 bases, with 11 bases between. CDR3 length: 11 amino acids. The CDR3 is CSATQSDTQYF. The CDR3 region has the DNA TGCAGCGCGACGCAGTCGGATACGCAGTATTTT.

The gene calls are TRBV24-1 and TRBJ1-5; 7 bases line up with TRBD1. The germline gives CDR1 KGHDR, CDR2 SFDVKD. The CDR3 covers 15 residues. V lost 2 bases to trimming and J lost 6 bases; unmatched junction nucleotides: 6. CDR3 coding DNA: TGTGCCACCAGTGATTCAGGGGGGCTCCGTCAGCCCCAGCATTTT. This translates into CATSDSGGLRQPQHF.

This clone was seen a few times. The chain has TRBV5-1 and TRBJ1-2; a weak D match, TRBD1 (5 bases). V lost 0 bases to trimming and J lost 2 bases, with 8 bases between them. CDR1 and CDR2 from the germline V gene are SGHRS and YFSETQ. The CDR3 extends over 14 amino acids. Here the CDR3 DNA reads TGCGCCAGCAGCTTGGGGGACTCGAACTATGGCTACACCTTC. This codes for CASSLGDSNYGYTF.

The chain carries TRBV6-6 and TRBJ2-3; TRBD2 matches 7 bases. This CDR3 region has 16 residues. The V and J ends lost 0 bases and 0 bases, in that order; junction bases with no gene match: 3. Germline V gene lookup returns CDR1 MNHNY and CDR2 SVGAGI (reference sequence). The CDR3 sequence is CASSYSKRDSTDTQYF. CDR3 coding DNA: TGTGCCAGCAGTTACTCTAAGCGGGACAGCACAGATACGCAGTATTTT.

The count of this clone is one. The chain carries TRBV29-1 and TRBJ2-7; 11 nucleotides agree with TRBD2. In germline, CDR1 is SQVTM, CDR2 ANQGSEA. The CDR3 has 17 amino acids. J was trimmed by 2 bases and V by 1 base; bases with no gene match: 10. The CDR3 bases are TGCAGCGTTGAAGGTCGCATAATAGCGGGAGGGCCCTACGAGCAGTACTTC. Encoded protein: CSVEGRIIAGGPYEQYF.

CDR3 in DNA: TGTGCCAGTAGTATATCCGGGACAGGGACCTACGAGCAGTACTTC. Translated: CASSISGTGTYEQYF. This sequence joins TRBV19 and TRBJ2-7, with 9 bases fitting TRBD1. Germline V gene data show CDR1 as LNHDA and CDR2 as SQIVND (reference sequence). The CDR3 length is 15 residues. V shed 2 bases, J shed 2 bases, and the junction held 4 bases outside the gene matches.

This clone has only a few counts. V is TRBV7-6 and J is TRBJ2-1; a weak D match, TRBD2 (6 bases). Germline CDR1 SGHVS, CDR2 FNYEAQ. The length of the CDR3 is 13 residues. V was pared by 0 bases and J by 6 bases, with 6 bases between. Here the CDR3 reads CASSLALANEQFF. The CDR3 DNA is TGTGCCAGCAGCTTAGCACTAGCCAATGAGCAGTTCTTC.

This chain connects TRBV7-9 to TRBJ2-1, with TRBD2 matching 9 bases. This CDR3 has 16 amino acids. CDR1 SEHNR and CDR2 FQNEAQ come from the germline V gene (reference sequence). J gave up 9 bases and V 1 base, and 10 bases lay outside the gene matches. The CDR3 DNA is TGTGCCAGCAGCTTAGGTGGCGGGAGGGCCCTCACTGAGCAGTTCTTC. Its translation: CASSLGGGRALTEQFF.

This chain links TRBV5-1 with TRBJ2-2; 7 bases line up with TRBD2. Germline V gives CDR1 SGHRS, CDR2 YFSETQ. V dropped 1 base and J dropped 2; count of bases not matched to a gene: 5. The CDR3 length is 16 residues. In DNA form, the CDR3 reads TGCGCCAGCAGCTTGTTTGGCGGGAGAAACACCGGGGAGCTGTTTTTT. Translated: CASSLFGGRNTGELFF. The whole variable domain, filled in from reference TRBV5-1 and TRBJ2-2, reads KAGVTQTPRYLIKTRGQQVTLSCSPISGHRSVSWYQQTPGQGLQFLFEYFSETQRNKGNFPGRFSGRQFSNSRSEMNVSTLELGDSALYLCASSLFGGRNTGELFFGEGSRLTVL.

This rearrangement joins TRBV5-1 to TRBJ2-1; tentative D call: TRBD2 (6 bases). This CDR3 region has 14 residues. V was shortened by 4 bases and J by 4 bases, with 12 bases between the two germline ends. Germline loops: CDR1 SGHRS, CDR2 YFSETQ. DNA of the CDR3: TGCGCCAGCAGCATGACCGGGACTTACAATGAGCAGTTCTTC. Translation: CASSMTGTYNEQFF.

This clone occurred many times. J is TRBJ2-7 and V is TRBV4-1; 14 positions agree with TRBD2. Germline assignment: CDR1 MGHRA and CDR2 YSYEKL. Losses at the gene ends were 5 bases for V and 6 bases for J; bases not matched to a gene: 12. The CDR3 is 17 residues long. CDR3 sequence reads: CASSTTYGTSGSPEQYF. Here the CDR3 DNA reads TGCGCCAGCAGCACCACATACGGGACTAGCGGGAGTCCCGAGCAGTACTTC.

The chain has TRBV5-1 and TRBJ2-1; D is perhaps TRBD1 (5 bases). Trimming shortened V by 0 bases and J by 7 bases, and 17 bases separated the two germline ends. The CDR3 runs 16 residues. Germline loops: CDR1 SGHRS, CDR2 YFSETQ. CDR3 nucleotide sequence: TGCGCCAGCAGCTTGGATCCAGGGCTGATCCCAAATGAGCAGTTCTTC. It yields the protein CASSLDPGLIPNEQFF. The full variable domain, its missing parts supplied by reference TRBV5-1 and TRBJ2-1, is KAGVTQTPRYLIKTRGQQVTLSCSPISGHRSVSWYQQTPGQGLQFLFEYFSETQRNKGNFPGRFSGRQFSNSRSEMNVSTLELGDSALYLCASSLDPGLIPNEQFFGPGTRLTVL.

V and J are TRBV24-1 and TRBJ1-1; a weak D match, TRBD1 (5 bases). Germline V gene sequence: CDR1 KGHDR, CDR2 SFDVKD. This CDR3 contains 16 residues. Trimming shortened V by 3 bases and J by 0 bases, and 13 bases separated the two germline ends. This CDR3 reads CATSDPRQIMNTEAFF. The CDR3 DNA follows: TGTGCCACCAGTGATCCTAGACAGATCATGAACACTGAAGCTTTCTTT.

This chain connects TRBV5-1 to TRBJ2-2, with TRBD1 matching 10 bases. This CDR3 spans 16 amino acids. The germline CDR1 and CDR2 sequences are SGHRS and YFSETQ. The J segment lost 5 bases and the V segment lost 0 bases, leaving 4 bases of the junction unmatched. The CDR3: CASSLAGTGETGELFF. In DNA, the CDR3 is TGCGCCAGCAGCTTGGCCGGGACAGGGGAAACCGGGGAGCTGTTTTTT.